This is a list of T cell receptor beta chains from one sample in a study of blood T cell repertoires in COVID-19. Assay used: immunoSEQ multiplex PCR; TCRdb lists only in-frame clones, some missing. The sample contains about 260,000 clones, approximately 82% of which appear only once. Sequencing was performed on peripheral blood. The receptors stem from an elderly woman with acute or convalescent COVID-19. CDR3s include the opening cysteine and the closing phenylalanine or tryptophan. A D gene is named only where the DNA matches it firmly. Some rows mark clone size as missing; the rest say once, few, many or name a class of expanded clone.

clone size	V gene	D gene	J gene	CDR3 length	CDR3 protein	CDR3 DNA
-	TRBV7-3	TRBD2	TRBJ2-5	16	CASSLNPSGPQETQYF	TGTGCCAGCAGCTTAAACCCTAGCGGCCCGCAAGAGACCCAGTACTTC
-	TRBV5-4	TRBD2	TRBJ2-1	16	CASSLGGRGFYNEQFF	TGTGCCAGCAGCTTGGGGGGGAGGGGATTCTACAATGAGCAGTTCTTC
-	TRBV29-1	-	TRBJ2-5	11	CSVGDEETQYF	TGCAGCGTTGGAGACGAGGAGACCCAGTACTTC
-	TRBV27	-	TRBJ2-7	14	CASSLLGRSYEQYF	TGTGCCAGCAGTTTATTGGGCCGATCCTACGAGCAGTACTTC
-	TRBV4-2	-	TRBJ1-3	13	CASSQASGNTIYF	TGTGCCAGCAGCCAGGCTTCTGGAAACACCATATATTTT
many	TRBV4-1	-	TRBJ1-2	12	CASSQDGYGYTF	TGCGCCAGCAGCCAAGACGGGTATGGCTACACCTTC
-	TRBV6-5	TRBD1	TRBJ1-1	13	CASSLLQGGEAFF	TGTGCCAGCAGCTTATTACAGGGGGGGGAAGCTTTCTTT
-	TRBV6-5	-	TRBJ1-3	15	CASSWREFSGNTIYF	TGTGCCAGCAGTTGGCGGGAGTTCTCTGGAAACACCATATATTTT
once	TRBV18	-	TRBJ1-1	13	CASQTTGITEAFF	TGTGCCAGCCAGACTACAGGGATCACTGAAGCTTTCTTT
-	TRBV5-5	-	TRBJ1-4	17	CASSSPAAGVGGEKLFF	TGTGCCAGCAGCTCCCCCGCGGCAGGGGTCGGAGGCGAAAAACTGTTTTTT
-	TRBV5-4	-	TRBJ1-5	15	CASSLQGLSNQPQHF	TGTGCCAGCAGCTTGCAGGGGCTAAGCAATCAGCCCCAGCATTTT
-	TRBV5-6	-	TRBJ2-5	16	CASSGASAGRLETQYF	TGTGCCAGCAGCGGGGCTAGCGCGGGGCGATTGGAGACCCAGTACTTC
-	TRBV19	-	TRBJ2-7	14	CATRAEPPTYEQYF	TGTGCCACTCGAGCGGAACCCCCTACCTACGAGCAGTACTTC
once	TRBV15	TRBD2	TRBJ2-1	16	CATSSRSGRGFNEQFF	TGTGCCACCAGCAGTCGCAGCGGGAGAGGATTCAATGAGCAGTTCTTC
-	TRBV7-8	TRBD2	TRBJ2-3	15	CASSSLAGGRDTQYF	TGTGCCAGCAGCTCCTTAGCGGGGGGGCGCGATACGCAGTATTTT
once	TRBV5-1	TRBD2	TRBJ2-5	15	CASSEGLAGQETQYF	TGCGCCAGCAGCGAGGGACTAGCCGGGCAAGAGACCCAGTACTTC
-	TRBV30	TRBD2	TRBJ2-2	17	CASPGLAGGPGTGELFF	TGTGCCTCACCCGGACTAGCGGGAGGGCCTGGCACCGGGGAGCTGTTTTTT
once	TRBV19	TRBD2	TRBJ2-1	17	CASSSPGTSGGLNEQFF	TGTGCCAGTAGTAGTCCCGGGACTAGCGGGGGCCTCAATGAGCAGTTCTTC
-	TRBV4-3	TRBD2	TRBJ2-1	17	CASSQALAGGPHNEQFF	TGCGCCAGCAGCCAAGCACTAGCGGGAGGGCCCCACAATGAGCAGTTCTTC
-	TRBV30	TRBD1	TRBJ1-2	19	CAWSVEGAPRATSYYGYTF	TGTGCCTGGAGTGTAGAGGGGGCGCCCCGAGCAACGAGCTACTATGGCTACACCTTC
-	TRBV4-1	-	TRBJ1-2	15	CASSQGQASNYGYTF	TGCGCCAGCAGCCAAGGACAGGCAAGCAACTATGGCTACACCTTC
-	TRBV28	-	TRBJ2-4	14	CASSAYSTKNIQYF	TGTGCCAGCAGTGCTTACAGTACCAAAAACATTCAGTACTTC
-	TRBV28	-	TRBJ2-1	13	CASSLEQPNEQFF	TGTGCCAGCAGTTTGGAACAGCCAAATGAGCAGTTCTTC
-	TRBV7-3	TRBD1	TRBJ2-1	14	CASSSRGSYNEQFF	TGTGCCAGCAGCTCCAGGGGGTCCTACAATGAGCAGTTCTTC
-	TRBV9	TRBD2	TRBJ2-3	17	CASSETPGLAGQATQYF	TGTGCCAGCAGTGAAACCCCGGGACTAGCGGGGCAGGCTACGCAGTATTTT
-	TRBV15	TRBD1	TRBJ2-1	16	CATSRNTGQGRNEQFF	TGTGCCACCAGCAGAAACACTGGACAGGGGCGCAATGAGCAGTTCTTC
-	TRBV18	TRBD1	TRBJ2-7	16	CASSPRRTGEAYEQYF	TGTGCCAGCTCACCAAGGCGGACAGGGGAAGCCTACGAGCAGTACTTC
-	TRBV12-5	-	TRBJ1-1	15	CASGLGAGPNTEAFF	TGTGCTAGTGGTTTAGGAGCAGGGCCGAACACTGAAGCTTTCTTT
-	TRBV4-1	-	TRBJ1-4	16	CASSQARGIPNEKLFF	TGCGCCAGCAGCCAAGCCCGGGGGATCCCTAATGAAAAACTGTTTTTT
-	TRBV3-1/TRBV3-2	-	TRBJ2-1	13	CASSQDHQGWQFF	TGTGCCAGCAGCCAAGATCACCAGGGTTGGCAGTTCTTC
-	TRBV2	TRBD1	TRBJ1-2	14	CASSPGQPFYGYTF	TGTGCCAGCAGCCCGGGACAGCCTTTCTATGGCTACACCTTC
-	TRBV7-2	-	TRBJ2-5	14	CASSLAQGGETQYF	TGTGCCAGCAGCTTAGCACAGGGCGGGGAGACCCAGTACTTC
few	TRBV18	-	TRBJ1-4	13	CASSPGQGEKLFF	TGTGCCAGCTCACCTGGACAAGGAGAAAAACTGTTTTTT
-	TRBV19	TRBD1	TRBJ1-5	14	CASEDRPSNQPQHF	TGTGCCAGTGAGGACAGGCCTAGCAATCAGCCCCAGCATTTT
-	TRBV19	-	TRBJ2-2	14	CASSIEQGAGELFF	TGTGCCAGTAGTATCGAACAGGGTGCCGGGGAGCTGTTTTTT
-	TRBV29-1	-	TRBJ2-3	12	CSARDSTDTQYF	TGCAGCGCGCGGGACTCTACAGATACGCAGTATTTT
-	TRBV28	TRBD1	TRBJ1-1	14	CASSETGRYTEAFF	TGTGCCAGCAGTGAGACAGGGAGGTACACTGAAGCTTTCTTT
few	TRBV14	TRBD1	TRBJ1-2	13	CASSPDRAFGYTF	TGTGCCAGCAGCCCGGACAGGGCGTTTGGCTACACCTTC
-	TRBV7-2	TRBD1	TRBJ2-3	14	CASSKGQLTDTQYF	TGTGCCAGCAGCAAGGGACAGCTCACAGATACGCAGTATTTT
-	TRBV19	-	TRBJ2-1	15	CASSPAGQRYNEQFF	TGTGCCAGTAGTCCCGCGGGACAGAGATACAATGAGCAGTTCTTC
once	TRBV6-4	-	TRBJ2-3	14	CASSTGSGTDTQYF	TGTGCCAGCAGCACAGGGTCCGGCACAGATACGCAGTATTTT
-	TRBV6-2/TRBV6-3	-	TRBJ2-5	13	CASSQTAQETQYF	TGTGCCAGCAGCCAGACAGCTCAAGAGACCCAGTACTTC
-	TRBV5-8	TRBD1	TRBJ2-7	14	CASRSTGVTYEQYF	TGTGCCAGCAGGTCTACAGGGGTAACCTACGAGCAGTACTTC
once	TRBV5-1	TRBD1	TRBJ2-7	17	CASSLEGGQGYGYEQYF	TGCGCCAGCAGCTTGGAAGGGGGACAGGGATACGGCTACGAGCAGTACTTC
once	TRBV3-1/TRBV3-2	-	TRBJ2-5	15	CASSRARRGGETQYF	TGTGCCAGCAGCCGAGCCCGTAGGGGGGGAGAGACCCAGTACTTC
-	TRBV28	TRBD1	TRBJ1-6	14	CASSIQGFASPLHF	TGTGCCAGCAGTATACAGGGGTTTGCTTCACCCCTCCACTTT
-	TRBV5-5	-	TRBJ1-5	15	CASSYADRNNQPQHF	TGTGCCAGCAGCTACGCGGACAGAAACAATCAGCCCCAGCATTTT
-	TRBV29-1	TRBD1	TRBJ1-1	12	CSVRQGNTEAFF	TGCAGCGTTAGACAGGGGAACACTGAAGCTTTCTTT
-	TRBV4-3	TRBD1	TRBJ2-7	13	CASSPSGQREQYF	TGCGCCAGCAGCCCCTCGGGACAGAGGGAGCAGTACTTC
-	TRBV10-1	TRBD1	TRBJ2-3	15	CASSERQGATDTQYF	TGCGCCAGCAGTGAGAGGCAGGGGGCAACGGATACGCAGTATTTT